Sequencing of this T cell receptor beta chain was carried out in a study of T cells after yellow fever vaccination (dated by TCRdb to the late 2010s). Background for the entire study: The SMART-Seq v4 Ultra Low Input RNA kit was used to prepare libraries from fractions with low cell numbers. To track T-cell clones before and after primary and booster YFV17D yellow fever vaccination, bulk TCR alpha and beta repertoires were sequenced longitudinally. Bulk PBMC replicates and cell subsets were isolated from blood drawn at multiple timepoints before and after both primary and secondary immunization. Two healthy male donors made up the cohort, one aged 18 to 29 years and the other aged 30 to 40 years.

Results the study describes overall, beyond this receptor: A small fraction of clonotypes appeared in both the CD4 and CD8 compartments, likely as a result of convergent recombination. Most clones expanded after primary vaccination (approximately 95% of CD4 and roughly 90% of CD8) were re-detected after the booster, suggesting that broad memory maintenance occurred. Only two donors were included in the study, so the extent to which the findings can be generalized is limited. FACS-sorted repertoires could contain abundant contaminating clonotypes from the bulk population, so computational filtering was required. Compared with the primary T-cell response, the secondary T-cell response was faster but weaker, reaching its peak on day 5 rather than on day 15.

Including cysteine and phenylalanine, the CDR3 has 15 amino acids. Solely the CDR3 DNA is kept, with 45 bases framed from the first base. Synthesis of TCR cDNA relied on 5'RACE template switching, a step that introduced a universal primer site along with unique molecular identifiers. Priming of cDNA synthesis was performed from both the TCR alpha and TCR beta constant segments. Library amplification used two PCR steps, and the second PCR step added sample barcodes and sequencing adapters. Sequencing of the libraries was done on either Illumina HiSeq 2500 (2x100 bp) or NovaSeq (2x150 bp). In the paper's pipeline: MIGEC handled demultiplexing of reads and collapsing into UMI consensus sequences, while MiXCR performed V(D)J alignment. Vaccine-responding clonotypes were identified with edgeR using replicate PBMC samples, with FDR below 0.01 and a log2 fold change above 5 up to day 15 being required. Each bulk clonotype received a CD4 or CD8 identity based on whether the sequenced CD4 or CD8 repertoire contained that clonotype at higher abundance. TCRdb trimmed the raw reads at Q25, called clones with MiXCR and kept productive beta chains. Identical CDR3 protein sequences are pooled into one entry, listed with their most common genes and DNA. For this entry, the V and J calls and clone size follow TCRdb and not the study's own pipeline. This sample comprises under 300,000 distinct CDR3 sequences, 5.5% to 8.5% of them detected only once. 1% to 1.2% of the sample rests with the top ten.

The treatment or condition label, read with the paper, signifies: live attenuated yellow fever vaccine strain. PBMCs were isolated from peripheral blood using a standard Ficoll-Paque protocol. CD4 and CD8 T-cell fractions were isolated with Dynabeads CD4 and CD8 positive selection kits. RNA was extracted with TriZol from bulk PBMCs, CD4 and CD8 fractions, and dextramer-positive and dextramer-negative fractions. This clonotype was found a few times. Its antigen remains unidentified. Base qualities are not recorded, but no much larger clone differs from it by a single base. Recombination connected TRBV21-1 to TRBJ2-7; the table assigns TRBD1, which was not confirmed against the DNA. TRBV21-1 is recorded as a pseudogene. The receptor was isolated from a man younger than 40 who received the YFV17D yellow fever vaccine. The source was CD4+ T cells sorted from PBMCs, collected on the day of the yellow fever booster vaccination. The CDR3 in this case is CASSGADRQTYEQYF. The DNA sequence is as follows: TGTGCCAGCAGCGGGGCGGACAGGCAAACCTACGAGCAGTACTTC.